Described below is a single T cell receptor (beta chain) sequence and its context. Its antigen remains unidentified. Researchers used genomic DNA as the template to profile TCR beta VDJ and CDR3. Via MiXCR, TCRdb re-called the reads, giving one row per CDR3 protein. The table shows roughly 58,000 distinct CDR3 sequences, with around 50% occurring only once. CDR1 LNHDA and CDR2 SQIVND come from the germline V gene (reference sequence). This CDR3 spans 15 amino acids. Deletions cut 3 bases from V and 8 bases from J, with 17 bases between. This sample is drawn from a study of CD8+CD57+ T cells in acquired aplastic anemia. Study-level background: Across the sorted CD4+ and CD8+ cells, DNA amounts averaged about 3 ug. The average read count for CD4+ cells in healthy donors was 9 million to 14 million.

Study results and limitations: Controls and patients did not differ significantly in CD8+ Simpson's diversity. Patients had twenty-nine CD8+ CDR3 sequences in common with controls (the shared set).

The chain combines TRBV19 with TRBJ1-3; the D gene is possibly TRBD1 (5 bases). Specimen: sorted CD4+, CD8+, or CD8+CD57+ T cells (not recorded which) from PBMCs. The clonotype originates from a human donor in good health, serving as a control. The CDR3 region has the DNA TGTGCCAGTAGTATCAATAGGGGCTATGGCTACACCATATATTTT. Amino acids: CASSINRGYGYTIYF.